Each of the 28 T cell receptor beta chains below was sequenced from the same sample in a study of cytomegalovirus exposure and HLA in healthy donors. The PCR had 60 Vbeta and 13 Jbeta primers. Repertoires were generated with immunoSEQ multiplex PCR, while TCRdb's copy carries only in-frame clones and drops some. This sample has under 200,000 clones, with approximately 90% found just once. Sequenced input: PBMCs. Source of these receptors: a woman aged 25 to 45 in good health and CMV-seronegative.

The chain combines TRBV11-2 with TRBJ2-3; TRBD2 is a possible D gene (6 bases). From germline, CDR1 is SGHAT and CDR2 FQNNGV. V lost 0 bases and J 15 bases, leaving 16 bases between the germline ends. The CDR3 covers 13 residues. DNA for the CDR3: TGTGCCAGCAGCTTAGATCGGATGGCGGGGTCTTATTTT. Protein sequence: CASSLDRMAGSYF.

The chain employs TRBV5-1 and TRBJ2-6; no clear D. This CDR3 is built from 18 residues. V lost 0 bases to trimming and J lost 0 bases, with 13 bases between them. CDR1 SGHRS and CDR2 YFSETQ come from the germline V gene. Written as DNA, the CDR3 is TGCGCCAGCAGCTTGGCCCTGGGCCCCGGCTCTGGGGCCAACGTCCTGACTTTC. Protein product: CASSLALGPGSGANVLTF.

The chain is built from TRBV19 and TRBJ2-7, with 9 bases fitting TRBD2. J gave up 3 bases and V 3 bases, and 6 bases lay outside the gene matches. This CDR3 is built from 15 residues. Germline V gene lookup returns CDR1 LNHDA and CDR2 SQIVND (reference sequence). CDR3 sequence (DNA): TGTGCCAGTAGTATCTTAGCGGGAGAAGGCTACGAGCAGTACTTC. Its translation: CASSILAGEGYEQYF.

This chain connects TRBV5-1 to TRBJ2-7; tentative D call: TRBD1 (6 bases). V was cut by 4 bases and J by 6 bases, with 17 bases left in between. Per germline, CDR1 SGHRS and CDR2 YFSETQ. The CDR3 extends over 14 amino acids. CDR3 DNA sequence: TGCGCCAGCAGCCCCGACCCAGGGGCCCGCGAGCAGTACTTC. It encodes CASSPDPGAREQYF.

The V and J genes are TRBV2 and TRBJ2-1; 15 nucleotides match TRBD2. V was clipped by 5 bases and J by 0 bases; unmatched bases: 11. The CDR3 contains 20 residues. Germline V gives CDR1 SNHLY, CDR2 FYNNEI. The CDR3 region has the DNA TGTGCCAGCAGTCTCGACCCTGGGACTAGCGGGAGGAGCTCCTACAATGAGCAGTTCTTC. Residues: CASSLDPGTSGRSSYNEQFF.

The chain links TRBV6-6 to TRBJ2-7, with D possibly TRBD1 on 6 matching bases. Between the trimmed V and J ends, which lost 6 bases and 2 bases, there was a span of 14 bases. The CDR3 has 14 amino acids. Germline V gene sequence: CDR1 MNHNY, CDR2 SVGAGI (reference sequence). The CDR3 coding sequence is TGTGCCAGCAGCAATTTTAGGGGGACCTACGAGCAGTACTTC. Its protein product is CASSNFRGTYEQYF.

The V gene is TRBV27, the J gene TRBJ2-7, with 10 bases matching TRBD2. The ends lost 4 bases at V and 5 bases at J; junction bases unmatched: 11. CDR3 length: 16 residues. Germline values: CDR1 MNHEY, CDR2 SMNVEV (reference sequence). CDR3 protein: CASSSLSSGSSHEQYF. CDR3 coding DNA: TGTGCCAGCAGTTCCCTCTCTAGCGGGAGCAGCCACGAGCAGTACTTC.

The chain has TRBV29-1 and TRBJ2-5; 9 positions match TRBD1. Germline loops: CDR1 SQVTM, CDR2 ANQGSEA. This CDR3 spans 13 amino acids. The V and J ends lost 5 bases and 5 bases, in that order; junction bases with no gene match: 6. The CDR3 DNA follows: TGCAGCGTTTCCGGGACAGGGCATGAGACCCAGTACTTC. It codes for CSVSGTGHETQYF.

The V gene is TRBV18, the J gene TRBJ2-7, with D possibly being TRBD2 (5 bases). V gave up 1 base and J gave up 6 bases, with 10 bases separating them. This CDR3 is built from 13 residues. Germline CDR1 and CDR2: KGHSH and LQKENI. The CDR3 DNA reads TGTGCCAGCTCACCACTCTCGGGAAGCGAGCAGTACTTC. Protein product: CASSPLSGSEQYF.

The chain combines TRBV7-3 with TRBJ2-5, with 7 bases fitting TRBD2. Germline CDR1 reads SGHTA; CDR2 reads FQGTGA. J was trimmed by 5 bases and V by 5 bases; bases with no gene match: 11. The CDR3 is 15 amino acids. CDR3 region: CASSLSTSPGETQYF. The CDR3 coding sequence is TGTGCCAGCAGCCTCTCGACTAGCCCCGGGGAGACCCAGTACTTC.

The chain combines TRBV5-1 with TRBJ2-2; TRBD1 aligns across 10 bases. Germline V lookup: CDR1 SGHRS, CDR2 YFSETQ. The CDR3 covers 16 residues. With V trimmed by 2 bases and J by 3 bases, 4 bases remained unmatched. CDR3 amino acids: CASSFKGTGDTGELFF. The CDR3 bases are TGCGCCAGCAGCTTCAAGGGGACAGGGGACACCGGGGAGCTGTTTTTT.

The chain couples TRBV7-2 to TRBJ2-5; TRBD1 aligns across 8 bases. The end of the DNA aligns better with TRBJ2-7, so the J call may be wrong. CDR1 is SGHTA and CDR2 is FQGNSA in the germline V gene. The CDR3 totals 14 residues. Here the CDR3 reads CASSTRQGSYEQYF. CDR3 DNA: TGTGCCAGCAGCACACGACAGGGGTCCTACGAGCAGTACTTC.

This clone was seen more than once but under ten times. The chain uses TRBV4-3 and TRBJ2-1; 8 bases are shared with TRBD1. V was pared by 0 bases and J by 2 bases, with 3 bases of the junction left unmatched. The CDR3 is made up of 16 amino acids. The germline CDR1 and CDR2 sequences are LGHNA and YSLEER. As DNA, the CDR3 is TGCGCCAGCAGCCAAGATAGACAGGGGCCCTACAATGAGCAGTTCTTC. It yields the protein CASSQDRQGPYNEQFF.

V gene TRBV5-1 combines with J gene TRBJ2-7; 10 bases fit TRBD1. The CDR3 spans 16 residues. Trimming at V came to 0 bases and at J to 5 bases, leaving 8 bases not matched to a gene. Looked up from germline, CDR1 is SGHRS and CDR2 is YFSETQ. CDR3 in amino acids: CASSLVSGTGDHEQYF. The DNA for the CDR3 is TGCGCCAGCAGCTTGGTTTCGGGGACAGGGGACCACGAGCAGTACTTC.

The chain employs TRBV5-1 and TRBJ2-1; TRBD1 matches 7 bases. CDR1 and CDR2 (germline): SGHRS, YFSETQ. The CDR3 length is 16 residues. V gave up 4 bases and J gave up 0 bases; unmatched junction bases: 7. The CDR3 region is CASSRGGGPSYNEQFF. CDR3 nucleotide sequence: TGCGCCAGCAGCCGAGGGGGCGGACCCTCCTACAATGAGCAGTTCTTC.

The chain couples TRBV6-5 to TRBJ2-3, with no clear D. The V gene's germline CDR1 is MNHEY and CDR2 SVGAGI. The CDR3 has 16 residues. Trimming left V 4 bases short and J 4 bases short, with 18 bases between. The CDR3 is CASSSTTQRSADTQYF. The CDR3 DNA reads as TGTGCCAGCAGTTCGACGACTCAACGATCGGCAGATACGCAGTATTTT.

This clone was detected only a few times. The chain links TRBV27 to TRBJ2-7, with 8 bases identical to TRBD1. After removal of 4 bases from V and 3 bases from J, the junction contained 14 bases not matched to a gene. The CDR3 is 17 amino acids. Germline values: CDR1 MNHEY, CDR2 SMNVEV (reference sequence). The DNA for the CDR3 is TGTGCCAGCAGTTCCGGCCCTCCAGGGGGCGCTTACTACGAGCAGTACTTC. Amino acid sequence: CASSSGPPGGAYYEQYF.

V is TRBV6-5 and J is TRBJ1-6, with D possibly being TRBD1 (6 bases). The CDR3 consists of 15 residues. The germline V gene has CDR1 MNHEY and CDR2 SVGAGI. The ends were cut back, 6 bases at V and 5 bases at J, with 14 bases in the middle. The CDR3, as DNA: TGTGCCAGCAGCCCACCCACAGGGAATAATTCACCCCTCCACTTT. Protein sequence: CASSPPTGNNSPLHF.

The V call is TRBV19, the J call TRBJ1-2, with 8 bases lining up with TRBD1. The germline CDR1 and CDR2 sequences are LNHDA and SQIVND (reference sequence). V shed 3 bases, J shed 7 bases, and the junction held 16 bases outside the gene matches. The CDR3 is made up of 17 amino acids. CDR3 in amino acids: CASSILGVGQGALGYTF. The CDR3 nucleotides read TGTGCCAGTAGTATTTTGGGTGTTGGGCAGGGGGCGCTTGGCTACACCTTC.

V is TRBV19 and J is TRBJ1-1; tentative D call: TRBD1 (5 bases). In germline, CDR1 is LNHDA, CDR2 SQIVND (reference sequence). This CDR3 comprises 13 residues. Trimming removed 7 bases from V and 12 bases from J, with 21 bases in between. CDR3 in DNA: TGTGCCAGTACCGCAGGGTGGTTGGGGTCGTCTTTCTTT. The encoded protein is CASTAGWLGSSFF.

The chain employs TRBV27 and TRBJ2-5; possible D gene TRBD1, 5 bases. The CDR3 is 13 amino acids. Trimming took off 6 bases at V and 10 bases at J, with 18 bases between the two ends. Germline V gene sequence: CDR1 MNHEY, CDR2 SMNVEV (reference sequence). The CDR3 here is CASRNYQGLGQYF. CDR3 nucleotides: TGTGCCAGCAGAAATTATCAGGGTTTGGGCCAGTACTTC.

The chain couples TRBV7-3 to TRBJ1-1; 9 bases match TRBD1. This CDR3 spans 14 amino acids. From germline, CDR1 is SGHTA and CDR2 FQGTGA. Unmatched junction bases numbered 8, after V lost 1 base and J lost 11 bases. CDR3 protein: CASSLNPGQGPAFF. The CDR3 nucleotides are TGTGCCAGCAGCTTAAACCCCGGACAGGGGCCGGCTTTCTTT.

The chain combines TRBV5-1 with TRBJ2-3, with TRBD2 matching over 8 bases. CDR3 size: 15 residues. J was trimmed by 0 bases and V by 3 bases; bases with no gene match: 3. The germline CDR1 and CDR2 sequences are SGHRS and YFSETQ. The CDR3, as DNA: TGCGCCAGCAGCTCTACTAGCGGTAGCACAGATACGCAGTATTTT. It yields the protein CASSSTSGSTDTQYF.

This chain uses TRBV19 with TRBJ1-2; unclear D gene. The V end was cut by 3 bases, the J end by 2 bases, with 4 bases between. In germline, CDR1 is LNHDA, CDR2 SQIVND (reference sequence). The CDR3 length is 12 residues. CDR3 region: CASSMANYGYTF. Written as DNA, the CDR3 is TGTGCCAGTAGTATGGCAAACTATGGCTACACCTTC.

The V and J genes are TRBV7-2 and TRBJ2-1; TRBD1 agrees at 7 bases. This CDR3 spans 13 amino acids. After removal of 4 bases from V and 4 bases from J, the junction contained 1 base not matched to a gene. Germline V gene sequence: CDR1 SGHTA, CDR2 FQGNSA. This CDR3 reads CASSSGQYNEQFF. CDR3 nucleotides: TGTGCCAGCAGCTCGGGACAGTACAATGAGCAGTTCTTC. Supplemented by reference TRBV7-2 and TRBJ2-1, the full variable domain reads GAGVSQSPSNKVTEKGKDVELRCDPISGHTALYWYRQSLGQGLEFLIYFQGNSAPDKSGLPSDRFSAERTGGSVSTLTIQRTQQEDSAVYLCASSSGQYNEQFFGPGTRLTVL.

The V call is TRBV5-6, the J call TRBJ2-1; the match to TRBD1 covers 10 bases. The CDR3 is 15 amino acids. Germline loops: CDR1 SGHDT, CDR2 YYEEEE. The V and J ends lost 4 bases and 6 bases, in that order; junction bases with no gene match: 7. Written as DNA, the CDR3 is TGTGCCAGCAGCGAGGGGACAGGGGCCGCCAATGAGCAGTTCTTC. Translating gives CASSEGTGAANEQFF.

The chain uses TRBV21-1 and TRBJ2-3; the table's D call of TRBD2 was not tested on the DNA. TRBV21-1 is a known pseudogene. The CDR3 runs 11 residues. This CDR3 is CAPNVGDTQYF. CDR3 DNA: TGTGCCCCCAACGTCGGAGATACGCAGTATTTT.

The chain links TRBV18 to TRBJ2-7; TRBD2 matches at 7 bases. Germline V gene data show CDR1 as KGHSH and CDR2 as LQKENI. The CDR3 is 15 residues long. The trim removed 2 bases at V and 2 bases at J, leaving 6 bases unmatched. This chain's CDR3 is CASSPSSGLPYEQYF. The CDR3 nucleotides are TGTGCCAGCTCACCATCTAGCGGACTACCCTACGAGCAGTACTTC.